This T cell receptor (beta chain) was identified in a study of molecular identifiers for immune sequencing clone quantification. The CDR3 has 12 residues. Germline V gene sequence: CDR1 MNHNY, CDR2 SVGAGI (reference sequence). The V end was cut by 5 bases, the J end by 6 bases, with 7 bases between. Using its own MiXCR run on the PCR reads, TCRdb lists one record per CDR3 protein. The sample includes some 65,000 distinct CDR3 sequences, approximately 18% of them seen just once. Remarks on this clonotype: Its antigen is not known.

The authors sorted naive CD8 T cells as CD8+CD4-CCR7+CD45RA+. Overall study findings and caveats: Jurkat TCR RNA spiked in from one cell (amid 800,000 to 1,000,000 naive cells) was reportedly detectable. Clone sizes could be underestimated for highly expanded clones when identical TCR molecules share a barcode. Clonotypes surpassing 20 RNA copies contained over 98% of effector molecules, versus under 1% in naive cells.

Sequencing was done on a sample of naive CD8+ T cells from blood, with Jurkat cell RNA spiked in. Specified subset: FACS-sorted CD8+CD4-CCR7+CD45RA+ naive T cells. The sequence derives from a human donor in good health. Some libraries in this study had Jurkat cell RNA spiked in. V is TRBV6-6 and J is TRBJ2-2, with D unresolved. In DNA, the CDR3 is TGTGCCAGCAGTGAGGTCGCCGGGGAGCTGTTTTTT. This gives the protein CASSEVAGELFF.